A few counts support the clone carrying this TCR beta chain. What it binds is unknown. PCR primers comprised 60 Vbeta and 13 Jbeta primers. Only in-frame clones appear in the TCRdb table, and some are missing; sequencing was by immunoSEQ multiplex PCR. The repertoire holds 150,000 to 200,000 clones, with around 77% as singletons. The sample is drawn from a study of cytomegalovirus exposure and HLA in healthy donors. General study results and limits: Researchers reported in a later analysis that a missense DCLRE1C variant was tied to TCR beta V- and J-gene trimming.

The material sequenced was PBMCs. This clonotype was sampled from a man aged 60-69 years in good health and CMV-seronegative.

Here the CDR3 DNA reads TGTGCCAGCAGTGTCGCTAGCGGGGGCCCGAGCACAGATACGCAGTATTTT. It is translated as CASSVASGGPSTDTQYF. The V and J genes are TRBV2 and TRBJ2-3, with 10 bases identical to TRBD2. After removal of 4 bases from V and 0 bases from J, the junction contained 7 bases not matched to a gene. The germline V gene encodes CDR1 SNHLY and CDR2 FYNNEI. The CDR3 is 17 amino acids.